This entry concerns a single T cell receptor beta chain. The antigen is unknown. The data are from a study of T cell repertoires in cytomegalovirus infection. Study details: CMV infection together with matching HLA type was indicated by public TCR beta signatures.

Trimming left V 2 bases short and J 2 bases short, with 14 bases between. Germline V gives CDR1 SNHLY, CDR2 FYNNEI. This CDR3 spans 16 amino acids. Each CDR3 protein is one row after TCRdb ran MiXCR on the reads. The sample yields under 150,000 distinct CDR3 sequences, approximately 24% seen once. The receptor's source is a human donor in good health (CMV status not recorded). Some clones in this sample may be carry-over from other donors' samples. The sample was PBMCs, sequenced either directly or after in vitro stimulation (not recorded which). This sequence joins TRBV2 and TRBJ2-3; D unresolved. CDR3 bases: TGTGCCAGCAGTGAATCGGCCCTAGGTCCCACAGATACGCAGTATTTT. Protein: CASSESALGPTDTQYF.